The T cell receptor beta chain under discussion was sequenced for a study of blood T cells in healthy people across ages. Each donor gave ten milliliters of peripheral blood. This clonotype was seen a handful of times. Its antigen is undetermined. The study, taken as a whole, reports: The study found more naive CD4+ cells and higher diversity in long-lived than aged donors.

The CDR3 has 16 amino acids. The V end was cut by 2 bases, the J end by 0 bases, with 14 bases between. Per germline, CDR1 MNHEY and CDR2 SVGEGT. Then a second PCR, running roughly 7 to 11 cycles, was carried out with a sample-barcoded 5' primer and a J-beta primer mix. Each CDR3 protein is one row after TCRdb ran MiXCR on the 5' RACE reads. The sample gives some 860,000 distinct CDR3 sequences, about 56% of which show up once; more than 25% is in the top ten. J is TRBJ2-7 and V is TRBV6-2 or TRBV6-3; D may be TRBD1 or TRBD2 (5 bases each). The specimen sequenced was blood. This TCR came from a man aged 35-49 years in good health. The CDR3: CASSYGLRGASYEQYF. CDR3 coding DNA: TGTGCCAGCAGTTACGGATTGAGAGGGGCCTCCTACGAGCAGTACTTC.